Each of the 10 T cell receptor beta chains below was sequenced from the same sample in a study of CD8 T cells in ankylosing spondylitis. TCRdb reprocessed the 5' RACE reads with MiXCR, giving one entry per CDR3 protein. Of 350,000 or so distinct CDR3 sequences in the sample, roughly 8% were seen once. Antigens of these TCRs are unknown. Overall study results and limits: Made up of about eight highly homologous variants, a TCR beta motif appeared characteristic of ankylosing spondylitis blood.

The sample comprised blood, either unsorted or a sorted T cell fraction (not recorded which). The receptors shown here come from a male donor with ankylosing spondylitis.

This sequence joins TRBV2 and TRBJ2-7; D call uncertain. The V gene's germline CDR1 is SNHLY and CDR2 FYNNEI. There are 10 residues in the CDR3. V shed 5 bases and J shed 12 bases, with 11 bases lying between them. In DNA, the CDR3 is TGTGCCAGCAGTAGCGCAGTGGGGTACTTC. This translates into CASSSAVGYF.

A few counts support this clonotype. This chain links TRBV4-2 with TRBJ2-7, with 7 bases that match TRBD2. In germline, CDR1 is LGHNA, CDR2 YNFKEQ. With V trimmed by 6 bases and J by 7 bases, 12 bases remained unmatched. This CDR3 region has 14 residues. For the CDR3, the DNA is TGTGCCAGCAGTCGGTCTAGCGGTACTTTTGAGCAGTACTTC. This codes for CASSRSSGTFEQYF.

This rearrangement joins TRBV7-9 to TRBJ2-5; 7 bases match TRBD2. This CDR3 has 17 amino acids. J gave up 2 bases and V 1 base, and 10 bases lay outside the gene matches. Germline lookup yields CDR1 SEHNR and CDR2 FQNEAQ (reference sequence). CDR3 bases: TGTGCCAGCAGCTTAGACAGCGGGGCAGGAAAACAAGAGACCCAGTACTTC. This sequence encodes CASSLDSGAGKQETQYF.

This clonotype has at least ten counts. J is TRBJ1-1 and V is TRBV27, with D maybe TRBD1 (5 bases). Trimming stripped 1 base from V and 6 bases from J, with 15 bases between. CDR3 length equals 15 residues. From germline, CDR1 is MNHEY and CDR2 SMNVEV (reference sequence). The CDR3 loop reads CASSLYSGGRSEAFF. CDR3 sequence (DNA): TGTGCCAGCAGTTTATATTCCGGGGGTCGGTCTGAAGCTTTCTTT.

The gene calls are TRBV3-1 and TRBJ2-7, with 8 bases lining up with TRBD1. CDR3 size: 15 residues. Trimming cost V 4 bases and J 0 bases; bases outside gene matches: 5. CDR1 is LGHDT and CDR2 is YNNKEL in the germline V gene (reference sequence). The CDR3 sequence is CASSPRDRSSYEQYF. The DNA for the CDR3 is TGTGCCAGCAGCCCCCGGGACAGGAGCTCCTACGAGCAGTACTTC.

A few counts support this clonotype. This sequence joins TRBV5-1 and TRBJ2-5, with D uncertain. Deletions cut 0 bases from V and 5 bases from J, with 8 bases between. Germline CDR1 SGHRS, CDR2 YFSETQ. The CDR3 totals 13 residues. CDR3 residues: CASSLAGWETQYF. The DNA for the CDR3 is TGCGCCAGCAGCTTGGCCGGCTGGGAGACCCAGTACTTC. The variable domain in full, completed from reference TRBV5-1 and TRBJ2-5, reads KAGVTQTPRYLIKTRGQQVTLSCSPISGHRSVSWYQQTPGQGLQFLFEYFSETQRNKGNFPGRFSGRQFSNSRSEMNVSTLELGDSALYLCASSLAGWETQYFGPGTRLLVL.

Ten or more counts support this clonotype. J is TRBJ2-4 and V is TRBV10-3, with D tentatively TRBD2 (5 bases). V dropped 8 bases and J dropped 8 bases, with 13 bases sitting between them. The germline CDR1 and CDR2 sequences are ENHRY and SYGVKD. The CDR3 extends over 12 amino acids. CDR3 DNA: TGTGCCATCCGGGGTGAAACTGACATTCAGTACTTC. Protein sequence: CAIRGETDIQYF.

The gene calls are TRBV7-2 and TRBJ2-2; D ambiguous. Trimming shortened V by 5 bases and J by 6 bases, and 10 bases separated the two germline ends. This CDR3 is 13 amino acids long. CDR1 is SGHTA, CDR2 FQGNSA, per germline. The CDR3: CASSPQSAGELFF. Here the CDR3 DNA reads TGTGCCAGCAGCCCCCAGTCAGCCGGGGAGCTGTTTTTT.

V gene TRBV4-2 combines with J gene TRBJ2-3, with 9 nucleotides matching TRBD2. CDR3 length equals 16 residues. In germline, CDR1 is LGHNA, CDR2 YNFKEQ. Germline trimming cut 5 bases from V and 2 bases from J; bases unmatched to any gene: 8. The chain's CDR3 is CASSSVAGEFTDTQYF. The DNA for the CDR3 is TGTGCCAGCAGCTCAGTAGCGGGAGAGTTCACAGATACGCAGTATTTT.

The V gene is TRBV29-1, the J gene TRBJ1-2; tentative D call: TRBD1 (5 bases). The CDR3 runs 13 residues. Trimming removed 3 bases at V and 6 bases at J, with 14 bases between. Looked up from germline, CDR1 is SQVTM and CDR2 is ANQGSEA. The DNA of the CDR3 is TGCAGCGTTGAGAGAGGGGTAGGAAATGGCTACACCTTC. It is translated as CSVERGVGNGYTF.